One and the same sample provided the 15 T cell receptor beta chains below, sequenced in a study of beta chain features in type 1 diabetes. The study, taken as a whole, reports: When Type 1 diabetes patients were examined, their TCRB CDR3s proved moderately but significantly shorter in all four CD4+ subsets.

These receptors have no identified antigens. The entirety of the isolated RNA underwent reverse transcription, so expressed TCRB transcripts were sequenced. Clones were read by immunoSEQ multiplex PCR, and TCRdb kept only the in-frame ones, dropping some. Counted here are approximately 730,000 clones, around an eighth occurring once; the ten biggest clones make up approximately 0.021%. The sample comprised naive CD4+ T cells from blood. The source is a man younger than 30 with type 1 diabetes.

This chain links TRBV20-1 with TRBJ2-1; 8 bases line up with TRBD1. V gave up 7 bases and J gave up 7 bases; unmatched junction bases: 3. Germline V gene lookup returns CDR1 DFQATT and CDR2 SNEGSKA (reference sequence). This CDR3 spans 11 amino acids. The chain's CDR3 is CSGTGRNEQFF. In DNA, the CDR3 is TGCAGTGGGACAGGGAGAAATGAGCAGTTCTTC.

In this sample, this clone turned up a few times. The chain recombines TRBV30 with TRBJ1-5; TRBD1 might be the D (5 bases). The V gene lost 6 bases and the J gene lost 5 bases, with 17 bases spanning the gap. Germline V gene lookup returns CDR1 GTSNPN and CDR2 SVGIG (reference sequence). This CDR3 is 14 amino acids long. The CDR3 spells CACQPSGTDQPQHF. The CDR3 nucleotides read TGTGCCTGCCAACCATCGGGGACGGATCAGCCCCAGCATTTT.

The V and J genes are TRBV30 and TRBJ2-5; 7 nucleotides match TRBD2. In germline, CDR1 is GTSNPN, CDR2 SVGIG (reference sequence). This CDR3 has 16 amino acids. Trimming took 5 bases from V and 2 from J; bases not matched to a gene: 14. The CDR3: CAWSRNWGGAQETQYF. The CDR3 DNA reads TGTGCCTGGTCGAGGAACTGGGGAGGGGCACAAGAGACCCAGTACTTC. The full variable domain, completed using reference TRBV30 and TRBJ2-5, is SQTIHQWPATLVQPVGSPLSLECTVEGTSNPNLYWYRQAAGRGLQLLFYSVGIGQISSEVPQNLSASRPQDRQFILSSKKLLLSDSGFYLCAWSRNWGGAQETQYFGPGTRLLVL.

This clone was recorded a few times. V gene TRBV18 combines with J gene TRBJ2-3; D call uncertain. The ends were cut back, 6 bases at V and 1 base at J, with 23 bases in the middle. From germline, CDR1 is KGHSH and CDR2 LQKENI. The CDR3 extends over 18 amino acids. In DNA, the CDR3 is TGTGCCAGCTCCCAATTTATGGAGATCCAAACTGGCACAGATACGCAGTATTTT. As protein: CASSQFMEIQTGTDTQYF.

This clone turned up a few times. The chain links TRBV29-1 to TRBJ1-4, with 12 bases matching TRBD1. CDR1 SQVTM and CDR2 ANQGSEA come from the germline V gene. Trimming took 6 bases from V and 7 from J; bases not matched to a gene: 3. The CDR3 spans 13 residues. The CDR3 reads CSVGQGAGEKLFF. In nucleotides, the CDR3 is TGCAGCGTGGGACAGGGGGCAGGTGAAAAACTGTTTTTT.

This clone was detected only a few times. This sequence joins TRBV20-1 and TRBJ1-1; tentative D call: TRBD1 (6 bases). The CDR3 length is 10 residues. Germline CDR1 is DFQATT and CDR2 is SNEGSKA (reference sequence). Trimming removed 6 bases from V and 10 bases from J, with 12 bases in between. In nucleotides, the CDR3 is TGCAGTGCCAGACAGGTTGGAGCTTTCTTT. Translating gives CSARQVGAFF.

This clone was observed a few times. The chain has TRBV29-1 and TRBJ1-4, with 11 bases fitting TRBD1. Germline V lookup: CDR1 SQVTM, CDR2 ANQGSEA. J was trimmed by 7 bases and V by 7 bases; bases with no gene match: 5. The CDR3 runs 13 residues. The CDR3 nucleotides are TGCAGCGCCACTGGACAGGGGGCTGAAAAACTGTTTTTT. Translation gives CSATGQGAEKLFF.

This chain joins TRBV29-1 and TRBJ2-7, with D possibly being TRBD1 (6 bases). V was shortened by 2 bases and J by 5 bases, with 13 bases between the two germline ends. This CDR3 region has 13 residues. Germline CDR1 SQVTM, CDR2 ANQGSEA. The CDR3 sequence: CSVESDRTHEQYF. In DNA form, the CDR3 reads TGCAGCGTTGAATCTGACAGGACCCACGAGCAGTACTTC.

This chain joins TRBV6-4 and TRBJ2-3; D gene ambiguous. There are 13 residues in the CDR3. CDR1 is MRHNA, CDR2 SNTAGT, per germline. V shed 8 bases and J shed 2 bases, with 11 bases lying between them. Here the CDR3 DNA reads TGTGCCAGCGCAGAGTCCTACACAGATACGCAGTATTTT. It yields the protein CASAESYTDTQYF.

This clone has only a few counts. The chain combines TRBV6-1 with TRBJ1-5; no clear D gene. Germline V gives CDR1 MNHNS, CDR2 SASEGT. V lost 3 bases and J lost 4, with 7 bases in between. This CDR3 comprises 13 residues. Written as DNA, the CDR3 is TGTGCCAGCAGTGAGATAAGAAATCAGCCCCAGCATTTT. Protein sequence: CASSEIRNQPQHF.

This clone was counted between two and nine times. The chain is built from TRBV2 and TRBJ2-3; 12 bases agree with TRBD1. The ends lost 5 bases at V and 5 bases at J; junction bases unmatched: 8. Germline V gene lookup returns CDR1 SNHLY and CDR2 FYNNEI. This CDR3 region has 16 residues. The CDR3 DNA reads TGTGCCAGCAGTAAACCGGGACAGGGGGCAATAGATACGCAGTATTTT. It yields the protein CASSKPGQGAIDTQYF.

The V and J genes are TRBV7-9 and TRBJ1-2; perhaps TRBD1 as D (5 bases). CDR1 is SEHNR, CDR2 FQNEAQ, per germline (reference sequence). V lost 5 bases and J lost 5, with 24 bases in between. The CDR3 runs to 17 residues. The CDR3 sequence: CASSPTGLTDKGYGYTF. As DNA, the CDR3 is TGTGCCAGCAGCCCTACGGGACTCACAGATAAGGGGTATGGCTACACCTTC.

In this sample, this clone turned up a few times. The sample has other DNA sequences that encode this CDR3 too. The V call is TRBV18, the J call TRBJ2-1; D is unresolved. Between the trimmed V and J ends, which lost 2 bases and 9 bases, there was a span of 11 bases. Looked up from germline, CDR1 is KGHSH and CDR2 is LQKENI. The CDR3 spans 13 residues. The CDR3 DNA reads as TGTGCCAGCTCACCATCAGGAATTGGTGAGCAGTTCTTC. Translating it yields CASSPSGIGEQFF.

The J gene is TRBJ1-5, the V gene TRBV18; D ambiguous. Trimming removed 6 bases from V and 0 bases from J, with 15 bases in between. CDR3 size: 16 residues. Germline CDR1 is KGHSH and CDR2 is LQKENI. CDR3 in amino acids: CASSDQTDFSNQPQHF. CDR3 nucleotides: TGTGCCAGCTCCGACCAGACGGATTTTAGCAATCAGCCCCAGCATTTT.

The CDR3 DNA follows: TGCGCCAGCAGCCTACGTGGGAGCTTGGGCCCTGCAGGCGGGGGGCCGAACAATGAGCAGTTCTTC. It encodes CASSLRGSLGPAGGGPNNEQFF. The chain links TRBV5-1 to TRBJ2-1; 8 bases match TRBD2. V was clipped by 4 bases and J by 5 bases; unmatched bases: 29. The CDR3 is 22 amino acids. Germline V gene data show CDR1 as SGHRS and CDR2 as YFSETQ. Looking up the rest from reference TRBV5-1 and TRBJ2-1 gives the full variable domain: KAGVTQTPRYLIKTRGQQVTLSCSPISGHRSVSWYQQTPGQGLQFLFEYFSETQRNKGNFPGRFSGRQFSNSRSEMNVSTLELGDSALYLCASSLRGSLGPAGGGPNNEQFFGPGTRLTVL.